A single sample gave rise to the 27 T cell receptor beta chains below, sequenced in a study of blood T cell repertoires in COVID-19. The table came from immunoSEQ multiplex PCR; TCRdb's copy has only in-frame clones and leaves some out. The sample comprises approximately 49,000 clones, 80% to 90% of which are singletons, and 4% rests with the top ten. The sample consisted of peripheral blood. The source of these receptors is a man aged 50-59 years with acute or convalescent COVID-19.

The table lists this clone with a count of one. The chain couples TRBV7-6 to TRBJ1-5; 8 bases are shared with TRBD1. CDR1 and CDR2 (germline): SGHVS, FNYEAQ. This CDR3 region has 17 residues. Germline trimming cut 5 bases from V and 6 bases from J; bases unmatched to any gene: 15. The CDR3 spells CASSPFEDRELSQPQHF. For the CDR3, the DNA is TGTGCCAGCAGCCCTTTTGAGGACAGGGAACTCAGTCAGCCCCAGCATTTT.

The chain has TRBV6-6 and TRBJ2-7, with 7 bases matching TRBD2. V shed 8 bases, J shed 2 bases, and the junction held 9 bases outside the gene matches. Germline V gene lookup returns CDR1 MNHNY and CDR2 SVGAGI (reference sequence). This CDR3 contains 14 residues. CDR3 bases: TGTGCCAGCCGGGGAGGGTTGGGGCCCTACGAGCAGTACTTC. This codes for CASRGGLGPYEQYF.

The chain recombines TRBV6-8 with TRBJ2-7; D possibly corresponds to TRBD2 (5 bases). Trimming cost V 2 bases and J 6 bases, with 17 bases left between them. The CDR3 length is 15 residues. CDR1 and CDR2 from the germline V gene are MNHGY and SAAAGT. The CDR3 coding sequence is TGTGCCAGCAGTTACCGGGGTAGGGCCTCGGCCGAGCAGTACTTC. Its translation: CASSYRGRASAEQYF.

The V gene is TRBV4-1, the J gene TRBJ2-2; 7 bases map to TRBD2. V trimming: 1 base; J trimming: 9 bases; junction bases outside the gene matches: 11. The germline V gene encodes CDR1 MGHRA and CDR2 YSYEKL. This CDR3 has 16 amino acids. Here the CDR3 DNA reads TGCGCCAGCAGCCAAGCTTGGGGAGGGGTTCTCCGGGAGCTGTTTTTT. Translating it yields CASSQAWGGVLRELFF.

The chain recombines TRBV7-9 with TRBJ2-7; D perhaps matches TRBD1 (6 bases). CDR1 and CDR2 from the germline V gene are SEHNR and FQNEAQ (reference sequence). This CDR3 is built from 13 residues. V lost 4 bases, J lost 4 bases, and 11 bases lay in between. CDR3 in amino acids: CASSSGHLYEQYF. The CDR3 bases are TGTGCCAGCAGCTCGGGACACCTATACGAGCAGTACTTC.

The CDR3 sequence is CASSDSRTGSNQPQHF. The CDR3, as DNA: TGTGCCAGCAGTGACTCCCGGACAGGGAGCAATCAGCCCCAGCATTTT. This chain connects TRBV2 to TRBJ1-5; the match to TRBD1 covers 8 bases. The CDR3 runs to 16 residues. J gave up 1 base and V 3 bases, and 5 bases lay outside the gene matches. Germline CDR1 SNHLY, CDR2 FYNNEI.

This clone was found a few times. DNA for the CDR3: TGTGCCAGCAGTTCTCTTTTCGCGGGGGGTTTATACTATGGCTACACCTTC. Amino acids: CASSSLFAGGLYYGYTF. The rearrangement uses TRBV28 and TRBJ1-2; D might be TRBD1 (5 bases). The CDR3 length is 17 residues. The germline V and J ends were trimmed by 4 bases and 3 bases, with 21 bases remaining between them. In germline, CDR1 is MDHEN, CDR2 SYDVKM.

The CDR3 here is CASSLREGASYNEQFF. The CDR3 DNA follows: TGCGCCAGCAGCTTGAGGGAGGGAGCGTCCTACAATGAGCAGTTCTTC. The chain combines TRBV5-1 with TRBJ2-1; 7 nucleotides match TRBD2. V was clipped by 1 base and J by 1 base; unmatched bases: 5. The CDR3 spans 16 residues. Per germline, CDR1 SGHRS and CDR2 YFSETQ.

J is TRBJ2-1 and V is TRBV19; a possible D gene is TRBD2 (5 bases). The germline V gene has CDR1 LNHDA and CDR2 SQIVND (reference sequence). V was cut by 7 bases and J by 5 bases, with 18 bases left in between. The CDR3 length is 15 residues. Here the CDR3 reads CASTSRGQPDNEQFF. The CDR3 DNA is TGTGCCAGTACTAGCCGGGGTCAGCCCGACAATGAGCAGTTCTTC. Using reference TRBV19 and TRBJ2-1 for the parts outside the CDR3, the full variable domain is DGGITQSPKYLFRKEGQNVTLSCEQNLNHDAMYWYRQDPGQGLRLIYYSQIVNDFQKGDIAEGYSVSREKKESFPLTVTSAQKNPTAFYLCASTSRGQPDNEQFFGPGTRLTVL.

This chain uses TRBV2 with TRBJ2-1, with 11 bases aligning to TRBD2. The V gene's germline CDR1 is SNHLY and CDR2 FYNNEI. V was clipped by 5 bases and J by 0 bases; unmatched bases: 12. The CDR3 runs 19 residues. CDR3 loop: CASSQTSGRTLSSYNEQFF. CDR3 sequence (DNA): TGTGCCAGCAGTCAAACTAGCGGGAGAACCCTAAGCTCCTACAATGAGCAGTTCTTC.

V usage is TRBV14 and J usage is TRBJ2-1; 7 bases are a match to TRBD1. Germline V lookup: CDR1 SGHDN, CDR2 FVKESK. CDR3 length: 15 amino acids. V lost 0 bases and J lost 2; bases outside the gene matches: 1. CDR3: CASSQEGGAYNEQFF. The CDR3 DNA is TGTGCCAGCAGCCAAGAAGGGGGCGCCTACAATGAGCAGTTCTTC.

On this clone: It is unclear where the CDR3 begins or ends on the DNA, so no DNA is shown, and the CDR3 is as TCRdb lists it. The chain uses TRBV21-1 and TRBJ2-6; the listed D gene, TRBD2, was not tested against the DNA. TRBV21-1 is a pseudogene locus. Inclusive of both ends, the CDR3 amounts to 15 amino acids. CDR3: CASSPVGVGANVLTF.

The chain combines TRBV5-1 with TRBJ2-7; D remains ambiguous. Per germline, CDR1 SGHRS and CDR2 YFSETQ. This CDR3 is built from 14 residues. V lost 4 bases to trimming and J lost 5 bases, with 16 bases between them. The DNA of the CDR3 is TGCGCCAGCAGCCCGGATCAGGCGTTCCACGAGCAGTACTTC. Its translation: CASSPDQAFHEQYF.

The chain recombines TRBV9 with TRBJ1-1; tentative D call: TRBD1 (5 bases). Trimming stripped 3 bases from V and 1 base from J, with 10 bases between. Germline V lookup: CDR1 SGDLS, CDR2 YYNGEE. The CDR3 sequence is 14 residues long. The CDR3 is CASSENTGNTEAFF. In DNA form, the CDR3 reads TGTGCCAGCAGCGAGAATACAGGGAACACTGAAGCTTTCTTT.

The chain links TRBV5-4 to TRBJ2-7; maybe TRBD1 (5 bases). The germline gives CDR1 SGHNT, CDR2 YYREEE (reference sequence). Trimming left V 5 bases short and J 5 bases short, with 11 bases between. The CDR3 extends over 12 amino acids. The CDR3 sequence: CASSPGIHEQYF. In DNA form, the CDR3 reads TGTGCCAGCAGTCCAGGGATCCACGAGCAGTACTTC.

The rearrangement joins TRBV27 to TRBJ2-2, with D possibly TRBD1 on 5 matching bases. From germline, CDR1 is MNHEY and CDR2 SMNVEV (reference sequence). Trimming took 6 bases from V and 0 from J, leaving 11 bases between them. The length of the CDR3 is 15 residues. CDR3 bases: TGTGCCAGCAGCCCAGGGCTCCCGAACACCGGGGAGCTGTTTTTT. Amino acids: CASSPGLPNTGELFF.

The chain employs TRBV20-1 and TRBJ2-1; D gene ambiguous. Germline CDR1 and CDR2: DFQATT and SNEGSKA (reference sequence). V was trimmed by 3 bases and J by 0 bases, leaving 12 bases between them. This CDR3 has 15 residues. CDR3 amino acids: CSASSGGSSYNEQFF. The CDR3 bases are TGCAGTGCTAGTTCCGGCGGCAGCTCCTACAATGAGCAGTTCTTC.

J is TRBJ1-2 and V is TRBV28, with 9 bases that match TRBD1. CDR3 length equals 13 residues. CDR1 and CDR2 (germline): MDHEN, SYDVKM. The junction had 6 bases not matched to a gene; V was cut back by 6 bases and J by 7 bases. Written as DNA, the CDR3 is TGTGCCAGCAGGCTACAGGGGGCGCTTGGCTACACCTTC. Encoded protein: CASRLQGALGYTF.

V is TRBV11-3 and J is TRBJ1-1, with 7 bases aligning to TRBD1. The J segment lost 1 base and the V segment lost 1 base, leaving 3 bases of the junction unmatched. The germline CDR1 and CDR2 sequences are SGHNT and YENEEA. This CDR3 comprises 15 residues. CDR3 in DNA: TGTGCCAGCAGCTTAGGATGGACAGGGAACACTGAAGCTTTCTTT. It specifies CASSLGWTGNTEAFF. Full variable domain (rest looked up from reference TRBV11-3 and TRBJ1-1): EAGVVQSPRYKIIEKKQPVAFWCNPISGHNTLYWYLQNLGQGPELLIRYENEEAVDDSQLPKDRFSAERLKGVDSTLKIQPAELGDSAVYLCASSLGWTGNTEAFFGQGTRLTVV.

The J gene is TRBJ2-7, the V gene TRBV13; 9 bases align to TRBD1. Germline trimming cut 4 bases from V and 4 bases from J; bases unmatched to any gene: 8. The germline V gene encodes CDR1 PRHDT and CDR2 FYEKMQ (reference sequence). The CDR3 is made up of 15 amino acids. CDR3 amino acids: CASSSPGQGRYEQYF. The CDR3 DNA follows: TGTGCCAGCAGCTCACCGGGACAGGGTCGATACGAGCAGTACTTC.

There are a few counts of this clone. The chain recombines TRBV19 with TRBJ2-2; 7 bases match TRBD2. Germline assignment: CDR1 LNHDA and CDR2 SQIVND (reference sequence). After removal of 7 bases from V and 0 bases from J, the junction contained 11 bases not matched to a gene. This CDR3 spans 17 amino acids. The CDR3 is CASKPPLADANTGELFF. The DNA for the CDR3 is TGTGCCAGTAAGCCCCCCCTAGCGGACGCGAACACCGGGGAGCTGTTTTTT.

The chain couples TRBV5-6 to TRBJ1-1; TRBD1 aligns across 9 bases. The germline CDR1 and CDR2 sequences are SGHDT and YYEEEE. The length of the CDR3 is 16 residues. V lost 0 bases to trimming and J lost 5 bases; unmatched junction nucleotides: 8. CDR3 sequence reads: CASSLAGTGRRTEAFF. The CDR3 region has the DNA TGTGCCAGCAGCTTGGCCGGGACAGGGCGGAGGACTGAAGCTTTCTTT.

This clone was found once. The rearrangement links TRBV19 to TRBJ2-1; 7 positions agree with TRBD1. J lost 4 bases, V lost 1 base, and 7 bases had no gene match. The CDR3 sequence is 16 residues long. Germline-derived CDR1 and CDR2 are LNHDA and SQIVND (reference sequence). The CDR3 sequence is CASSIVGGSGYNEQFF. The CDR3 DNA sequence: TGTGCCAGTAGTATAGTAGGGGGCTCCGGGTACAATGAGCAGTTCTTC.

In the case of this clone: The identical CDR3 is also encoded by other nucleotide sequences in the sample. The chain uses TRBV5-4 and TRBJ2-3; 8 bases are shared with TRBD2. The CDR3 totals 16 residues. The J segment lost 1 base and the V segment lost 1 base, leaving 5 bases of the junction unmatched. Germline V gene data show CDR1 as SGHNT and CDR2 as YYREEE (reference sequence). The chain's CDR3 is CASSLRLAGGTDTQYF. CDR3 DNA sequence: TGTGCCAGCAGCTTGCGGCTAGCGGGTGGCACAGATACGCAGTATTTT. Full variable domain (missing parts from reference TRBV5-4 and TRBJ2-3): ETGVTQSPTHLIKTRGQQVTLRCSSQSGHNTVSWYQQALGQGPQFIFQYYREEENGRGNFPPRFSGLQFPNYSSELNVNALELDDSALYLCASSLRLAGGTDTQYFGPGTRLTVL.

This clone was observed a handful of times. J is TRBJ2-7 and V is TRBV10-3, with a weak D call TRBD1 (5 bases). Germline V gene lookup returns CDR1 ENHRY and CDR2 SYGVKD. Trimming left V 10 bases short and J 3 bases short, with 13 bases between. The length of the CDR3 is 12 residues. This chain's CDR3 is CATEVGDYEQYF. CDR3 bases: TGTGCCACTGAGGTAGGGGACTACGAGCAGTACTTC.

This clone was seen once. This chain joins TRBV6-4 and TRBJ2-5; a possible D gene is TRBD2 (6 bases). CDR3 length: 13 amino acids. The V gene lost 5 bases and the J gene lost 4 bases, with 11 bases spanning the gap. Germline CDR1 is MRHNA and CDR2 is SNTAGT. The CDR3 nucleotides are TGTGCCAGCAGTAGGCGGGGTGGAGAGACCCAGTACTTC. Translating gives CASSRRGGETQYF.

The rearrangement links TRBV6-5 to TRBJ1-4; 9 bases fit TRBD1. Germline trimming cut 6 bases from V and 7 bases from J; bases unmatched to any gene: 6. In germline, CDR1 is MNHEY, CDR2 SVGAGI. This CDR3 region has 14 residues. The CDR3 here is CASSADRGSEKLFF. For the CDR3, the DNA is TGTGCCAGCAGCGCAGACAGGGGGAGTGAAAAACTGTTTTTT.